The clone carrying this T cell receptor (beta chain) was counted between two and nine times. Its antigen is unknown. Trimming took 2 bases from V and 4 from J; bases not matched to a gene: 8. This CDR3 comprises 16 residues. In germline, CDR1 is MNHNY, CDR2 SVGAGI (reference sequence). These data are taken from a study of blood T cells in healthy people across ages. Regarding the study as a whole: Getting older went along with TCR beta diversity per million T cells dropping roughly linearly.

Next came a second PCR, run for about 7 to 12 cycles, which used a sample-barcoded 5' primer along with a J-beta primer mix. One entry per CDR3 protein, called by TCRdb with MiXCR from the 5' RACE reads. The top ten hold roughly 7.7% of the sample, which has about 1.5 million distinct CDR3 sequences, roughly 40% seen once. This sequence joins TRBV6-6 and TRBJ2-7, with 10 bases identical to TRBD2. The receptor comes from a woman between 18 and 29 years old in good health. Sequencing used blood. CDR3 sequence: CASSYPAGGPLYEQYF. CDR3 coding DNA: TGTGCCAGCAGTTACCCAGCGGGAGGGCCTCTGTACGAGCAGTACTTC.